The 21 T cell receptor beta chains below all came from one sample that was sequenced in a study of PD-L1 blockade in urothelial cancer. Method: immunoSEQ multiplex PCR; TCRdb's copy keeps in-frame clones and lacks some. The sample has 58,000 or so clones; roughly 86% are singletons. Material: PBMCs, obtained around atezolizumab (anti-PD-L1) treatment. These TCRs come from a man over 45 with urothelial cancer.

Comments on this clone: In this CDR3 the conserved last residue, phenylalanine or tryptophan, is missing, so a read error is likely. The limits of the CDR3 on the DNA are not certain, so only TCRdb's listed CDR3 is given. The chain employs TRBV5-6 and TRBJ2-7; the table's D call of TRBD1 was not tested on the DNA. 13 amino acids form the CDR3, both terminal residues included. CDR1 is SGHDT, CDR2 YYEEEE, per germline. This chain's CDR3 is CASSLNRRAGIFI.

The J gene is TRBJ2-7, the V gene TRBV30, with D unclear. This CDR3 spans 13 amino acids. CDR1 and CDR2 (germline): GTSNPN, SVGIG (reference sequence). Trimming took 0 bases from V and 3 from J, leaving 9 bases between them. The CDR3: CAWSVRLGYEQYF. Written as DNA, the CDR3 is TGTGCCTGGAGTGTACGTCTCGGCTACGAGCAGTACTTC.

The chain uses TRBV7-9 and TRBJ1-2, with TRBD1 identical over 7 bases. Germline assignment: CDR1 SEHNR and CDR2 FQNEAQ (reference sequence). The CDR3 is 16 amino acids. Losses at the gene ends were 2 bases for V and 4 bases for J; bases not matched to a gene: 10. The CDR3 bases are TGTGCCAGCAGCTTAACCCTACAGGGGATAGTCTATGGCTACACCTTC. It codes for CASSLTLQGIVYGYTF.

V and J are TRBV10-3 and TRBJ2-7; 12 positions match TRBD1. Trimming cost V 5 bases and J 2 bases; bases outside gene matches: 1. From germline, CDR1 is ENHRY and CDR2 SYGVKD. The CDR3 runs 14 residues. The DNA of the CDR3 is TGTGCCATCAGTTGGGACAGGGGGCCCTACGAGCAGTACTTC. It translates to CAISWDRGPYEQYF.

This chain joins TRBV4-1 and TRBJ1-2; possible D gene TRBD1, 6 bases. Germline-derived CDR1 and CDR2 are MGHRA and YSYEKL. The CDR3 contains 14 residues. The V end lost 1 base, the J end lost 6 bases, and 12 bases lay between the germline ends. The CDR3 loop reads CASSQAPRQDGYTF. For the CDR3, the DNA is TGCGCCAGCAGCCAAGCCCCGAGACAGGATGGCTACACCTTC.

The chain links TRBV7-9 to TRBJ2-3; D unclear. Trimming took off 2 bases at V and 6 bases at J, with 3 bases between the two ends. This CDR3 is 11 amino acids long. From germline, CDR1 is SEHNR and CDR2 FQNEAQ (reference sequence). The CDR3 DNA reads TGTGCCAGCAGCTTAAGCGATACGCAGTATTTT. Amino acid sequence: CASSLSDTQYF.

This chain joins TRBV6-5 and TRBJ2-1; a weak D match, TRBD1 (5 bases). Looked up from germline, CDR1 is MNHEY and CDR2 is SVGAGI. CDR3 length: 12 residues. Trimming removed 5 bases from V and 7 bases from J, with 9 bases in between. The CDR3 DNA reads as TGTGCCAGCAGTCCAGGGTATAATGAGCAGTTCTTC. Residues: CASSPGYNEQFF.

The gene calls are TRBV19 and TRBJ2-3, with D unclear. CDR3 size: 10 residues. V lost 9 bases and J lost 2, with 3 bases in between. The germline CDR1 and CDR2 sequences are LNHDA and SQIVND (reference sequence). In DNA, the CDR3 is TGTGCCAGCGTCACAGATACGCAGTATTTT. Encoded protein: CASVTDTQYF.

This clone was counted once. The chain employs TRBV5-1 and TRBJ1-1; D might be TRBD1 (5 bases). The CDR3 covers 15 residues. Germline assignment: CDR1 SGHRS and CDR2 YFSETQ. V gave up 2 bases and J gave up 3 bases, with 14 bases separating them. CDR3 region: CASSLLDRRDTEAFF. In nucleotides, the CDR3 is TGCGCCAGCAGCTTATTAGACAGAAGGGACACTGAAGCTTTCTTT.

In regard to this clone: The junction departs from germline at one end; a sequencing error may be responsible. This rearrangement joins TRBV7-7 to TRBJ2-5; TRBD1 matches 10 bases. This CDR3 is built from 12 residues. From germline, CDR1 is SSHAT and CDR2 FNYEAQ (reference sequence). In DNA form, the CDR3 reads TGTGCTAGCAGGGACAGGGGAGAGACCCAGTACTTC. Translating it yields CASRDRGETQYF.

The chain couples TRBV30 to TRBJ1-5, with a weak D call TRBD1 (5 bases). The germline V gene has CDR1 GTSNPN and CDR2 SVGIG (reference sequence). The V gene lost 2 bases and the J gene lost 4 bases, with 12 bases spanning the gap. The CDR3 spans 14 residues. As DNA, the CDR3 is TGTGCCTGGAGTCTAGGACACCGGAATCAGCCCCAGCATTTT. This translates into CAWSLGHRNQPQHF.

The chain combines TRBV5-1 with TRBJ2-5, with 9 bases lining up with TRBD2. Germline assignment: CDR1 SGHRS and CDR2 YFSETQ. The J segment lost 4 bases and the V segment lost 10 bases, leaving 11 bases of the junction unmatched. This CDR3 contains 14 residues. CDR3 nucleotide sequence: TGCGCCGGCTCCCCCGGAGCGGGAGGAGAGACCCAGTACTTC. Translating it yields CAGSPGAGGETQYF. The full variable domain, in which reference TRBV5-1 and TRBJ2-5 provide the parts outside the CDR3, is KAGVTQTPRYLIKTRGQQVTLSCSPISGHRSVSWYQQTPGQGLQFLFEYFSETQRNKGNFPGRFSGRQFSNSRSEMNVSTLELGDSALYLCAGSPGAGGETQYFGPGTRLLVL.

CDR3 sequence: CASSDRQKPTYEQYF. In DNA form, the CDR3 reads TGTGCCAGCAGTGACAGACAGAAGCCGACCTACGAGCAGTACTTC. This sequence joins TRBV6-1 and TRBJ2-7, with a weak D call TRBD1 (5 bases). The CDR3 covers 15 residues. Trimming removed 3 bases at V and 2 bases at J, with 14 bases between. From germline, CDR1 is MNHNS and CDR2 SASEGT.

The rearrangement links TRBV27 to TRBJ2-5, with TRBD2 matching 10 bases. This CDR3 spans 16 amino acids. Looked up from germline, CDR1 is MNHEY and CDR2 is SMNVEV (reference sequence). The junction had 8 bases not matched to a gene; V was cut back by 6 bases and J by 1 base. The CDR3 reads CASRKAAGGIQETQYF. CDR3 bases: TGTGCCAGCAGAAAAGCAGCGGGAGGGATCCAAGAGACCCAGTACTTC.

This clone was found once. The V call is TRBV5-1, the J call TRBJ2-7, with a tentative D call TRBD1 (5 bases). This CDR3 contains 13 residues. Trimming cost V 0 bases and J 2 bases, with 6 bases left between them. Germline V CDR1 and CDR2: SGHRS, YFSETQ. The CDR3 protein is CASSLDRPYEQYF. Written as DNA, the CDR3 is TGCGCCAGCAGCTTGGACAGGCCCTACGAGCAGTACTTC. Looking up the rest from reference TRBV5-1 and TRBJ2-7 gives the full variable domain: KAGVTQTPRYLIKTRGQQVTLSCSPISGHRSVSWYQQTPGQGLQFLFEYFSETQRNKGNFPGRFSGRQFSNSRSEMNVSTLELGDSALYLCASSLDRPYEQYFGPGTRLTVT.

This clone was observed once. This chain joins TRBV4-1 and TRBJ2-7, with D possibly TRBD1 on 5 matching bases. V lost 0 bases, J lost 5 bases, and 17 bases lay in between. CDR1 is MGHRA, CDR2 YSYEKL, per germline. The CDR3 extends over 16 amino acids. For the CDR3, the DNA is TGCGCCAGCAGCCAAGAACCCCCCCAGGGATCCCACGAGCAGTACTTC. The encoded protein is CASSQEPPQGSHEQYF.

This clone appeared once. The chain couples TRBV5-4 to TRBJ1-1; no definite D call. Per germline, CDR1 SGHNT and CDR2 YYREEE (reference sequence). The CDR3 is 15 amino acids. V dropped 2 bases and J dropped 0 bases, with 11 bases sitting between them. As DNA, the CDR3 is TGTGCCAGCAGCTTATCCGCAGCGATGAACACTGAAGCTTTCTTT. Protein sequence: CASSLSAAMNTEAFF.

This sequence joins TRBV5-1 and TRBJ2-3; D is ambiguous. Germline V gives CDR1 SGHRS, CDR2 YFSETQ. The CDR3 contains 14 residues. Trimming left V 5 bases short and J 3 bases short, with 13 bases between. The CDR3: CASRTGTRTDTQYF. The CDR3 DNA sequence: TGCGCCAGCAGGACCGGCACGAGGACAGATACGCAGTATTTT.

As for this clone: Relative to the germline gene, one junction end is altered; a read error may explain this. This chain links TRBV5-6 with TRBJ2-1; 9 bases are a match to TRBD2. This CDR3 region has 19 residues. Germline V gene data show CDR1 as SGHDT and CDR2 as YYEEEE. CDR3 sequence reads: CASSLVGLALVAMDSFLIF. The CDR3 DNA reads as TGTGCCAGCAGCTTGGTCGGACTAGCGCTTGTGGCTATGGATTCCTTTTTAATCTTC. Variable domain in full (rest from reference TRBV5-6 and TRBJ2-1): DAGVTQSPTHLIKTRGQQVTLRCSPKSGHDTVSWYQQALGQGPQFIFQYYEEEERQRGNFPDRFSGHQFPNYSSELNVNALLLGDSALYLCASSLVGLALVAMDSFLIFGPGTRLTVL.

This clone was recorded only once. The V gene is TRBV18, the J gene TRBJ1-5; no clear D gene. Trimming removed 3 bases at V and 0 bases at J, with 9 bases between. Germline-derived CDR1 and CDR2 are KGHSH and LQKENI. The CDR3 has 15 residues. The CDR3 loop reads CASSPRGSSNQPQHF. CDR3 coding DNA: TGTGCCAGCTCACCCCGTGGCTCTAGCAATCAGCCCCAGCATTTT. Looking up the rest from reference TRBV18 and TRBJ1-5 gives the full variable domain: NAGVMQNPRHLVRRRGQEARLRCSPMKGHSHVYWYRQLPEEGLKFMVYLQKENIIDESGMPKERFSAEFPKEGPSILRIQQVVRGDSAAYFCASSPRGSSNQPQHFGDGTRLSIL.

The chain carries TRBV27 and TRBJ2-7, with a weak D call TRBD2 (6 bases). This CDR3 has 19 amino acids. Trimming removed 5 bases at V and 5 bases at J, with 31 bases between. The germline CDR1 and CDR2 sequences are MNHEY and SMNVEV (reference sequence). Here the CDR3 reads CASSGMGNRDLPGWDEQYF. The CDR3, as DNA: TGTGCCAGCAGTGGTATGGGAAACCGGGACTTACCGGGGTGGGACGAGCAGTACTTC.